A single count supports the clone carrying this TCR beta chain. Its antigen is currently unknown. These data originate in a study of CD8 T cells in ankylosing spondylitis. Study outcomes and limitations: Blood from ankylosing spondylitis patients appeared to carry a characteristic eight-variant TCR beta motif. In ankylosing spondylitis patients, matched synovial fluid reportedly showed significant enrichment of disease-linked clones. Relatively scarce in peripheral blood, disease-linked clones were CD8+. Some motif variants were previously reported in reactive arthritis synovial fluid and blood.

One entry per CDR3 protein results from TCRdb running MiXCR on the 5' RACE reads. The data contain about 140,000 distinct CDR3 sequences, 7% to 8% of them singletons. The sequenced material came from blood, either unsorted or a sorted T cell fraction (not recorded which). This TCR was recovered from a female donor with ankylosing spondylitis or in good health (not recorded which).

Written as DNA, the CDR3 is TGTGCCAGTAGTATAGAGGACAGGGCGAATGAGCAGTTCTTC. Translation: CASSIEDRANEQFF. The chain has TRBV19 and TRBJ2-1; 8 bases align to TRBD1. CDR1 and CDR2 (germline): LNHDA, SQIVND (reference sequence). J lost 7 bases, V lost 0 bases, and 2 bases had no gene match. This CDR3 comprises 14 residues.